The 17 T cell receptor beta chains presented below share a single source sample, sequenced in a study of shared clonotypes between healthy human individuals. Profiling relied on immunoSEQ multiplex PCR, and the TCRdb table lists in-frame clones only, not all of them. The sample includes about 2.4 million clones, more than 90% of them seen just once. Sequenced sample: naive CD4+ T cells sorted from blood. Subset given: CD45RA+ positively selected. The receptors come from a man between 18 and 35 years old in good health.

The V gene is TRBV4-1, the J gene TRBJ2-7, with TRBD1 identical over 9 bases. The CDR3 is made up of 13 amino acids. Germline-derived CDR1 and CDR2 are MGHRA and YSYEKL. J lost 9 bases, V lost 3 bases, and 6 bases had no gene match. Here the CDR3 DNA reads TGCGCCAGCAGCCAGACCCGGACAGGGGCGCAGTACTTC. It codes for CASSQTRTGAQYF.

The chain joins TRBV19 to TRBJ2-1; weak D call: TRBD1 (8 bases). Germline V lookup: CDR1 LNHDA, CDR2 SQIVND (reference sequence). The CDR3 is 14 amino acids. V lost 7 bases and J lost 5, with 15 bases in between. In nucleotides, the CDR3 is TGTGCCAGTACAGACAGGGGAGGGAACAATGAGCAGTTCTTC. Translation gives CASTDRGGNNEQFF.

The chain recombines TRBV7-6 with TRBJ2-1; 7 bases map to TRBD2. The trim removed 5 bases at V and 5 bases at J, leaving 15 bases unmatched. Germline loops: CDR1 SGHVS, CDR2 FNYEAQ. The CDR3 sequence is 17 residues long. The DNA for the CDR3 is TGTGCCAGCAGCCCCATTATGGTATCGAGCGGGAACAATGAGCAGTTCTTC. Translated, it gives CASSPIMVSSGNNEQFF.

With regard to this clone: At the DNA level, this CDR3 is encoded by other sequences in the same sample as well. The gene calls are TRBV19 and TRBJ2-5; the match to TRBD1 covers 7 bases. Germline values: CDR1 LNHDA, CDR2 SQIVND (reference sequence). Trimming took 3 bases from V and 4 from J; bases not matched to a gene: 2. This CDR3 has 13 amino acids. CDR3 DNA sequence: TGTGCCAGTAGTATCGCAGGGGGAGAGACCCAGTACTTC. This sequence encodes CASSIAGGETQYF.

This clone was observed a single time. V gene TRBV5-1 combines with J gene TRBJ1-1, with D perhaps TRBD1 (5 bases). This CDR3 spans 16 amino acids. Trimming took off 4 bases at V and 2 bases at J, with 18 bases between the two ends. CDR1 and CDR2 (germline): SGHRS, YFSETQ. CDR3 residues: CASSGTASLLNTEAFF. As DNA, the CDR3 is TGCGCCAGCAGCGGGACGGCCTCCCTACTAAACACTGAAGCTTTCTTT.

V is TRBV11-3 and J is TRBJ2-7; D not resolved. Deletions cut 7 bases from V and 2 bases from J, with 21 bases between. The germline gives CDR1 SGHNT, CDR2 YENEEA. This CDR3 has 16 amino acids. The CDR3 sequence is CASNYPIPGRTYEQYF. CDR3 sequence (DNA): TGTGCCAGCAACTACCCTATTCCGGGCCGTACCTACGAGCAGTACTTC.

This sequence joins TRBV10-3 and TRBJ2-7; the match to TRBD2 covers 7 bases. CDR1 and CDR2 (germline): ENHRY, SYGVKD. This CDR3 region has 16 residues. V trimming: 4 bases; J trimming: 0 bases; junction bases outside the gene matches: 9. CDR3: CAISAGGEKSSYEQYF. As DNA, the CDR3 is TGTGCCATCAGTGCGGGAGGCGAAAAGAGCTCCTACGAGCAGTACTTC.

V is TRBV2 and J is TRBJ2-4; 8 nucleotides match TRBD1. The germline V gene has CDR1 SNHLY and CDR2 FYNNEI. The CDR3 totals 14 residues. J gave up 2 bases and V 6 bases, and 3 bases lay outside the gene matches. The CDR3 sequence is CASRDRVPKNIQYF. CDR3 sequence (DNA): TGTGCCAGCAGGGACAGGGTACCCAAAAACATTCAGTACTTC.

Worth noting for this clone: Additional DNA sequences in this sample encode the identical CDR3. This chain joins TRBV28 and TRBJ1-2; unclear D gene. CDR3 size: 12 residues. Trimming removed 5 bases at V and 4 bases at J, with 8 bases between. Germline CDR1 is MDHEN and CDR2 is SYDVKM. The CDR3 sequence: CASSPPGYGYTF. The CDR3, as DNA: TGTGCCAGCAGTCCCCCAGGCTATGGCTACACCTTC.

This clone was detected once. The chain joins TRBV7-9 to TRBJ1-6; no clear D. V lost 5 bases, J lost 5 bases, and 10 bases lay in between. This CDR3 is built from 14 residues. Germline CDR1 reads SEHNR; CDR2 reads FQNEAQ (reference sequence). This CDR3 is CASSGEVHNSPLHF. DNA for the CDR3: TGTGCCAGCAGCGGGGAGGTCCATAATTCACCCCTCCACTTT.

The rearrangement uses TRBV10-3 and TRBJ2-3; TRBD2 aligns across 7 bases. The CDR3 is made up of 14 amino acids. Germline CDR1 and CDR2: ENHRY and SYGVKD. The ends lost 2 bases at V and 8 bases at J; junction bases unmatched: 7. As DNA, the CDR3 is TGTGCCATCAGTGAGCAAGCCGGGACTACTACGCAGTATTTT. It is translated as CAISEQAGTTTQYF.

The chain has TRBV18 and TRBJ2-7, with TRBD1 identical over 12 bases. This CDR3 has 15 residues. The V gene end was trimmed by 3 bases and the J gene end by 7 bases; junction bases not matched to a gene: 7. The germline V gene has CDR1 KGHSH and CDR2 LQKENI. The CDR3 region is CASSPMGQGAQEQYF. The CDR3 region has the DNA TGTGCCAGCTCACCCATGGGACAGGGGGCGCAGGAGCAGTACTTC.

The rearrangement joins TRBV5-1 to TRBJ1-4; tentative D call: TRBD1 (6 bases). Germline-derived CDR1 and CDR2 are SGHRS and YFSETQ. Trimming cost V 4 bases and J 0 bases, with 10 bases left between them. The CDR3 spans 15 residues. The DNA of the CDR3 is TGCGCCAGCAGCCCGGACAGCACAACTAATGAAAAACTGTTTTTT. Protein product: CASSPDSTTNEKLFF.

Only a few counts were recorded for this clone. The chain combines TRBV30 with TRBJ1-5; D ambiguous. Trimming shortened V by 2 bases and J by 6 bases, and 11 bases separated the two germline ends. This CDR3 has 13 residues. CDR1 is GTSNPN, CDR2 SVGIG, per germline (reference sequence). CDR3 in amino acids: CAWSTSAGQPQHF. The CDR3 nucleotides read TGTGCCTGGAGTACCTCCGCGGGTCAGCCCCAGCATTTT.

As concerns this clone: This sample includes further DNA sequences coding for the same CDR3. The chain is built from TRBV18 and TRBJ1-2; D call uncertain. CDR1 KGHSH and CDR2 LQKENI come from the germline V gene. CDR3 length equals 13 residues. Between the trimmed V and J ends, which lost 2 bases and 8 bases, there was a span of 12 bases. The CDR3 nucleotides are TGTGCCAGCTCACCAGACCGAGGCAACGGCTACACCTTC. Protein sequence: CASSPDRGNGYTF.

The chain employs TRBV27 and TRBJ2-7, with D maybe TRBD1 (6 bases). Trimming removed 5 bases from V and 2 bases from J, with 16 bases in between. Looked up from germline, CDR1 is MNHEY and CDR2 is SMNVEV (reference sequence). This CDR3 has 15 amino acids. CDR3: CASSPEGGQTYEQYF. The CDR3 nucleotides are TGTGCCAGCAGTCCTGAAGGAGGACAGACCTACGAGCAGTACTTC.

V usage is TRBV7-2 and J usage is TRBJ1-2; 7 bases fit TRBD1. The length of the CDR3 is 14 residues. Germline V gives CDR1 SGHTA, CDR2 FQGNSA. J was trimmed by 9 bases and V by 2 bases; bases with no gene match: 9. The CDR3 is CASSLRDSQERYTF. For the CDR3, the DNA is TGTGCCAGCAGCTTAAGGGACAGCCAAGAACGCTACACCTTC.